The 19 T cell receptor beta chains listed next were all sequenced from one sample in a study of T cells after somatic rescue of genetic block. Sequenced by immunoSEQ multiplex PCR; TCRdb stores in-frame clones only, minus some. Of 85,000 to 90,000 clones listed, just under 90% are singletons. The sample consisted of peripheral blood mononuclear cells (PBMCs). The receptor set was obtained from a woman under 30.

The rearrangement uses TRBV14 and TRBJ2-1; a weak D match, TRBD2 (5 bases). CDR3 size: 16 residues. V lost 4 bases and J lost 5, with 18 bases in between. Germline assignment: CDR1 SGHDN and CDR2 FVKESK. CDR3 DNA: TGTGCCAGCAGCCTCCACGGGGAGTGGGGAGACAATGAGCAGTTCTTC. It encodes CASSLHGEWGDNEQFF.

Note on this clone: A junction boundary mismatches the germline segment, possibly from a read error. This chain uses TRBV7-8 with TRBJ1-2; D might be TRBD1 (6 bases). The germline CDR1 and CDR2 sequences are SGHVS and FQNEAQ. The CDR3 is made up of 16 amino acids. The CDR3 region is CAGSFPGTRGLYGYTF. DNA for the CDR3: TGTGCCGGCAGCTTTCCGGGAACCAGGGGCCTTTATGGCTACACCTTC.

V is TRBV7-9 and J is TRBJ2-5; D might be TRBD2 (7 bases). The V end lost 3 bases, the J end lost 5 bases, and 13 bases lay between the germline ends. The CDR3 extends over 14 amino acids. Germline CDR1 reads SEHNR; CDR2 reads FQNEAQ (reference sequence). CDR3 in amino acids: CASSFSGGVETQYF. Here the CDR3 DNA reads TGTGCCAGCAGCTTCTCGGGGGGCGTCGAGACCCAGTACTTC.

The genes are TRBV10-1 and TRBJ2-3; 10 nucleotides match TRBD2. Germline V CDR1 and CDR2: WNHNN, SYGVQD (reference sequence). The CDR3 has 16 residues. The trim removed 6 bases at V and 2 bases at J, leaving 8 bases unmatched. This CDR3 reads CASSSGLAAATDTQYF. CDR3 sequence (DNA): TGCGCCAGCAGCTCTGGACTAGCGGCGGCCACAGATACGCAGTATTTT.

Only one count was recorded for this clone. CDR3 sequence: CASSLYPWDQYF. The CDR3 coding sequence is TGTGCCAGCAGTTTATACCCTTGGGACCAGTACTTC. The J gene is TRBJ2-5, the V gene TRBV28; D gene uncertain. V lost 1 base and J 10 bases, leaving 10 bases between the germline ends. Germline V gene lookup returns CDR1 MDHEN and CDR2 SYDVKM. The CDR3 has 12 residues.

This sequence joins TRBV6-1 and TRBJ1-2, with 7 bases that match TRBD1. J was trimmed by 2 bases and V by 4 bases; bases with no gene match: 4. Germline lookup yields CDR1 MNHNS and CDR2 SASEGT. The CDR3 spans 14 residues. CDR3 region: CASSVVQGNYGYTF. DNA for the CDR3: TGTGCCAGCAGTGTGGTACAGGGGAACTATGGCTACACCTTC.

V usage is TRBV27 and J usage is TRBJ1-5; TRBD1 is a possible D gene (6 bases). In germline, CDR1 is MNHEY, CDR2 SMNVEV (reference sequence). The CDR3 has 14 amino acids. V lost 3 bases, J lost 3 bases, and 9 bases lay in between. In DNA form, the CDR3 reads TGTGCCAGCAGTTTTAGGGGGTACAATCAGCCCCAGCATTTT. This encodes CASSFRGYNQPQHF.

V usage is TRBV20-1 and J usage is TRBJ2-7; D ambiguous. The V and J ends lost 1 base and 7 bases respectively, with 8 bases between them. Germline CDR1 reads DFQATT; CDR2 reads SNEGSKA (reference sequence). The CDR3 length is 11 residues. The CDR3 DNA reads TGCAGTGCTAGAGGGACGGGTGAGCAGTACTTC. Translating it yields CSARGTGEQYF.

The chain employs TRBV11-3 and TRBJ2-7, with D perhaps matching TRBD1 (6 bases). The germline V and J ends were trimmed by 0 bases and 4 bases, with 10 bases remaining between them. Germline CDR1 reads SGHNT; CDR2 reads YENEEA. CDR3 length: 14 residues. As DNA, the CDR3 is TGTGCCAGCAGCTTAGATCTGGGGGCTTACGAGCAGTACTTC. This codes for CASSLDLGAYEQYF.

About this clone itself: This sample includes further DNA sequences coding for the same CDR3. The DNA for the CDR3 is TGTGCCTGGAGTGTAGGTTTCTTGACAGGGGGATCGCGCTATGGCTACACCTTC. Protein product: CAWSVGFLTGGSRYGYTF. The chain has TRBV30 and TRBJ1-2, with TRBD1 matching over 9 bases. This CDR3 region has 18 residues. The trim removed 0 bases at V and 4 bases at J, leaving 15 bases unmatched. CDR1 and CDR2 from the germline V gene are GTSNPN and SVGIG (reference sequence).

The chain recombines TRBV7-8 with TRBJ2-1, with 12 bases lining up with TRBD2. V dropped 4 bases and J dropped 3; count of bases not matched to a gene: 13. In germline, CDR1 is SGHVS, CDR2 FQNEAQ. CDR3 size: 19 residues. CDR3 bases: TGTGCCAGCAGCTCAAGACTAGCGGGAGATCCCTCACTCTACAATGAGCAGTTCTTC. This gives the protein CASSSRLAGDPSLYNEQFF.

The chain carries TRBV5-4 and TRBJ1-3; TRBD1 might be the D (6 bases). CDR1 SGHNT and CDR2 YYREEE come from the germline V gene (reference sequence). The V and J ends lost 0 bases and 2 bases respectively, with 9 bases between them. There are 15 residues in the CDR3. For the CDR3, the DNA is TGTGCCAGCAGCTTGGACAGGGAGCCTGGAAACACCATATATTTT. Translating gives CASSLDREPGNTIYF. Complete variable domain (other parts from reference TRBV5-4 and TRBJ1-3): ETGVTQSPTHLIKTRGQQVTLRCSSQSGHNTVSWYQQALGQGPQFIFQYYREEENGRGNFPPRFSGLQFPNYSSELNVNALELDDSALYLCASSLDREPGNTIYFGEGSWLTVV.

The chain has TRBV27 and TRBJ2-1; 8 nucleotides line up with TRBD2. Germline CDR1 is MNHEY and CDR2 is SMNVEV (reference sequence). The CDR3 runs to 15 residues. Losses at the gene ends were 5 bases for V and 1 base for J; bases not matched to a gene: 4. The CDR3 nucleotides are TGTGCCAGCAGTGACACTAGCGGTTCCTACAATGAGCAGTTCTTC. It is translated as CASSDTSGSYNEQFF.

The CDR3 loop is CASRTYLAGGGYEQYF. The DNA for the CDR3 is TGTGCCAGCCGAACTTACCTAGCGGGAGGAGGCTACGAGCAGTACTTC. The rearrangement joins TRBV27 to TRBJ2-7, with TRBD2 identical over 11 bases. CDR3 length: 16 residues. The germline V gene has CDR1 MNHEY and CDR2 SMNVEV (reference sequence). V was clipped by 8 bases and J by 3 bases; unmatched bases: 12.

The CDR3 nucleotides read TGTGCCAGCAGCCCGACAGGGATTGAGCAGTTCTTC. Translated, it gives CASSPTGIEQFF. This chain connects TRBV7-2 to TRBJ2-1; 7 bases fit TRBD1. Trimming cost V 5 bases and J 9 bases; bases outside gene matches: 4. CDR1 and CDR2 from the germline V gene are SGHTA and FQGNSA. This CDR3 region has 12 residues.

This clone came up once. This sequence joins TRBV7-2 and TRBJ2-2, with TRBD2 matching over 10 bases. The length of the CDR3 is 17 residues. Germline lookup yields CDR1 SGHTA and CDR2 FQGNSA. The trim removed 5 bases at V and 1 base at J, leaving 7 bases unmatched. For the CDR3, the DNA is TGTGCCAGCAGCCCACAAATAGCGGGAGGGAACACCGGGGAGCTGTTTTTT. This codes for CASSPQIAGGNTGELFF.

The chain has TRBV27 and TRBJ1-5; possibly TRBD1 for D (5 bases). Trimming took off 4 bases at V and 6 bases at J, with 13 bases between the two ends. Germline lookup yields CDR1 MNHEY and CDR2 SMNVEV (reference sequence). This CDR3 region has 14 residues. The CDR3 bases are TGTGCCAGCAGTTCCTTAGGGGCGGTTCAGCCCCAGCATTTT. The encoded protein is CASSSLGAVQPQHF.

DNA for the CDR3: TGTGCCAGCAGTTTATCAATGGGGGACAGGGGGCTGGGGACTGAAGCTTTCTTT. Protein sequence: CASSLSMGDRGLGTEAFF. This chain uses TRBV27 with TRBJ1-1, with 12 bases fitting TRBD1. The junction had 10 bases not matched to a gene; V was cut back by 0 bases and J by 5 bases. Germline V gene lookup returns CDR1 MNHEY and CDR2 SMNVEV (reference sequence). This CDR3 is 18 amino acids long.

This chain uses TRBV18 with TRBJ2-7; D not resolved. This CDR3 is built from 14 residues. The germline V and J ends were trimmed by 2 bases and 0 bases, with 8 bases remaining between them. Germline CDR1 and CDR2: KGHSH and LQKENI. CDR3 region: CASSPKRNSYEQYF. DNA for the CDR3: TGTGCCAGCTCACCAAAGCGTAACTCCTACGAGCAGTACTTC.